This T cell receptor (beta chain) was profiled in a study of T cells after posttransplantation cyclophosphamide. In its sample, this clone was seen many times. On the day of bone marrow donation, the related graft donor provided peripheral blood. The CDR3 length is 13 residues. CDR1 and CDR2 from the germline V gene are SGHRS and YFSETQ. V lost 4 bases to trimming and J lost 6 bases; unmatched junction nucleotides: 6. Clones were read by immunoSEQ multiplex PCR, and TCRdb kept only the in-frame ones, dropping some. The repertoire yields more than 25,000 clones, none seen only once; the top ten contain 1.5%.

V usage is TRBV5-1 and J usage is TRBJ1-2; 7 bases are a match to TRBD1. This TCR was sampled from a man in his forties or fifties in good health, CMV-negative, and a related stem cell transplant donor. The sequenced sample was PBMCs. This CDR3 is CASSNYGQDGYTF. CDR3 DNA sequence: TGCGCCAGCAGCAATTACGGACAGGATGGCTACACCTTC.